These 19 T cell receptor beta chains were sequenced from one sample in a study of blood T cell repertoires in COVID-19. TCRdb keeps only in-frame clones here, not all; method: immunoSEQ multiplex PCR. The sample consists of about 170,000 clones, about 80% of them appearing once. The sample comprised peripheral blood. The receptor source for this set is a man between 65 and 85 years old with active or convalescent COVID-19.

The genes are TRBV27 and TRBJ2-7; the match to TRBD2 covers 14 bases. Germline V gene data show CDR1 as MNHEY and CDR2 as SMNVEV (reference sequence). The CDR3 sequence is 18 residues long. Trimming at V came to 3 bases and at J to 1 base, leaving 8 bases not matched to a gene. CDR3 in amino acids: CASSFRSGLAGVSYEQYF. The CDR3, as DNA: TGTGCCAGCAGTTTCCGGTCGGGACTAGCGGGAGTATCCTACGAGCAGTACTTC.

The gene calls are TRBV28 and TRBJ2-3, with 12 bases identical to TRBD2. The V gene end was trimmed by 6 bases and the J gene end by 1 base; junction bases not matched to a gene: 8. Germline V gene lookup returns CDR1 MDHEN and CDR2 SYDVKM. This CDR3 region has 17 residues. The CDR3 DNA sequence: TGTGCCAGCAGCACTAGCGGGAGGCCCCTTGGCACAGATACGCAGTATTTT. As protein: CASSTSGRPLGTDTQYF.

The chain links TRBV6-2 or TRBV6-3 to TRBJ1-4; a possible D gene is TRBD1 (6 bases). The germline gives CDR1 MNHEY, CDR2 SVGEGT. The V gene lost 2 bases and the J gene lost 7 bases, with 14 bases spanning the gap. There are 15 residues in the CDR3. The chain's CDR3 is CASSYAGGEVEKLFF. Written as DNA, the CDR3 is TGTGCCAGCAGTTACGCGGGGGGCGAGGTTGAAAAACTGTTTTTT.

J is TRBJ2-1 and V is TRBV9; D remains unclear. Trimming shortened V by 0 bases and J by 2 bases, and 6 bases separated the two germline ends. The CDR3 runs to 14 residues. Germline CDR1 is SGDLS and CDR2 is YYNGEE. CDR3 region: CASSVAVTYNEQFF. CDR3 DNA sequence: TGTGCCAGCAGCGTAGCGGTAACCTACAATGAGCAGTTCTTC.

The chain joins TRBV9 to TRBJ2-5; 7 nucleotides line up with TRBD2. The CDR3 loop spans 13 amino acids. The V gene's germline CDR1 is SGDLS and CDR2 YYNGEE. Trimming cost V 4 bases and J 5 bases; bases outside gene matches: 5. The CDR3 sequence: CASSKSGIETQYF. CDR3 DNA sequence: TGTGCCAGCAGCAAAAGCGGGATTGAGACCCAGTACTTC.

The CDR3 loop is CASSTHYGYTF. The CDR3 coding sequence is TGTGCCAGTAGTACTCACTATGGCTACACCTTC. V and J are TRBV19 and TRBJ1-2; unclear D gene. The CDR3 consists of 11 residues. Germline V gene lookup returns CDR1 LNHDA and CDR2 SQIVND (reference sequence). V was shortened by 4 bases and J by 3 bases, with 3 bases between the two germline ends.

V gene TRBV28 combines with J gene TRBJ2-7; 11 bases line up with TRBD2. The junction had 19 bases not matched to a gene; V was cut back by 2 bases and J by 7 bases. Germline-derived CDR1 and CDR2 are MDHEN and SYDVKM. The CDR3 runs to 19 residues. Written as DNA, the CDR3 is TGTGCCAGCAGTTTAATCCCCCTGAGGATAGCGGGAGGGCCTGAAGAGCAGTACTTC. It is translated as CASSLIPLRIAGGPEEQYF.

The V call is TRBV2, the J call TRBJ2-7, with TRBD1 matching 9 bases. The V segment lost 6 bases and the J segment 3 bases; nucleotides outside the gene matches: 6. Germline-derived CDR1 and CDR2 are SNHLY and FYNNEI. This CDR3 has 14 residues. The CDR3 region is CASRTGGALYEQYF. The CDR3 nucleotides read TGTGCCAGCAGAACAGGGGGCGCACTCTACGAGCAGTACTTC. The whole variable domain, filled in from reference TRBV2 and TRBJ2-7, reads EPEVTQTPSHQVTQMGQEVILRCVPISNHLYFYWYRQILGQKVEFLVSFYNNEISEKSEIFDDQFSVERPDGSNFTLKIRSTKLEDSAMYFCASRTGGALYEQYFGPGTRLTVT.

The rearrangement links TRBV28 to TRBJ1-5, with 11 bases matching TRBD1. The germline V gene encodes CDR1 MDHEN and CDR2 SYDVKM. The ends lost 5 bases at V and 4 bases at J; junction bases unmatched: 13. The CDR3 extends over 18 amino acids. For the CDR3, the DNA is TGTGCCAGCAGTACCGCCGGGACAGGGGGGTCATATAATCAGCCCCAGCATTTT. Translating it yields CASSTAGTGGSYNQPQHF.

The gene calls are TRBV25-1 and TRBJ2-6, with 9 positions matching TRBD1. V shed 4 bases and J 0 bases; nucleotides not matched to a gene: 7. The germline V gene encodes CDR1 MGHDK and CDR2 SYGVNS. This CDR3 region has 18 residues. In nucleotides, the CDR3 is TGTGCCAGCAGTGGAAAAACAGGGGGCGGCTCTGGGGCCAACGTCCTGACTTTC. Protein sequence: CASSGKTGGGSGANVLTF.

This chain uses TRBV30 with TRBJ2-2, with 11 bases matching TRBD2. CDR3 size: 17 residues. V shed 0 bases, J shed 7 bases, and the junction held 10 bases outside the gene matches. Germline V gene lookup returns CDR1 GTSNPN and CDR2 SVGIG (reference sequence). Here the CDR3 reads CAWSVRVSGGAGGELFF. The CDR3 nucleotides read TGTGCCTGGAGTGTACGCGTTAGCGGGGGGGCAGGCGGGGAGCTGTTTTTT.

In its sample, this clone was seen once. The rearrangement uses TRBV18 and TRBJ2-2; TRBD1 agrees at 9 bases. This CDR3 is built from 17 residues. Looked up from germline, CDR1 is KGHSH and CDR2 is LQKENI. Trimming at V came to 6 bases and at J to 4 bases, leaving 12 bases not matched to a gene. Written as DNA, the CDR3 is TGTGCCAGCTCCTACTCCGGGACAGGGAGTACCACCGGGGAGCTGTTTTTT. Its protein is CASSYSGTGSTTGELFF.

The genes are TRBV9 and TRBJ2-2, with TRBD2 identical over 8 bases. The length of the CDR3 is 17 residues. Germline V CDR1 and CDR2: SGDLS, YYNGEE. V dropped 4 bases and J dropped 7; count of bases not matched to a gene: 15. DNA of the CDR3: TGTGCCAGCAGCCTTAAAGAGAGCGGGAGAACAGGCGGGGAGCTGTTTTTT. It translates to CASSLKESGRTGGELFF.

V and J are TRBV27 and TRBJ1-2, with 9 nucleotides matching TRBD1. There are 16 residues in the CDR3. Trimming took 2 bases from V and 3 from J; bases not matched to a gene: 7. CDR1 is MNHEY, CDR2 SMNVEV, per germline (reference sequence). CDR3 coding DNA: TGTGCCAGCAGTTTACGGACAGGGGCCGGGTACTATGGCTACACCTTC. As protein: CASSLRTGAGYYGYTF.

The chain links TRBV5-6 to TRBJ1-4, with TRBD1 as a possible D gene (5 bases). Germline CDR1 reads SGHDT; CDR2 reads YYEEEE. The germline V and J ends were trimmed by 4 bases and 0 bases, with 10 bases remaining between them. The CDR3 has 15 residues. CDR3 DNA sequence: TGTGCCAGCAGCCTGCAGGGCGCAACTAATGAAAAACTGTTTTTT. Translated, it gives CASSLQGATNEKLFF.

The chain is built from TRBV27 and TRBJ1-2; D is possibly TRBD1 (5 bases). This CDR3 is 15 amino acids long. Trimming shortened V by 5 bases and J by 7 bases, and 20 bases separated the two germline ends. Germline CDR1 is MNHEY and CDR2 is SMNVEV (reference sequence). The CDR3 DNA is TGTGCCAGCAGTCCGGGGGGGAACCTGAGGGGTGGCTACACCTTC. Its translation is CASSPGGNLRGGYTF.

This sequence joins TRBV9 and TRBJ1-6; tentatively, D is TRBD1 (6 bases). The V end was cut by 6 bases, the J end by 8 bases, with 12 bases between. The germline CDR1 and CDR2 sequences are SGDLS and YYNGEE. The CDR3 length is 13 residues. The CDR3 region is CASTDSSDSPLHF. The DNA of the CDR3 is TGTGCCAGCACGGACAGTTCCGATTCACCCCTCCACTTT. The entire variable domain, with the rest obtained from reference TRBV9 and TRBJ1-6, is as follows: DSGVTQTPKHLITATGQRVTLRCSPRSGDLSVYWYQQSLDQGLQFLIQYYNGEERAKGNILERFSAQQFPDLHSELNLSSLELGDSALYFCASTDSSDSPLHFGNGTRLTVT.

The genes are TRBV27 and TRBJ2-5; TRBD1 aligns across 11 bases. Judging by the DNA end, TRBJ2-7 fits better; the J call may be wrong. The CDR3 is made up of 15 amino acids. Per the germline V gene, CDR1 is MNHEY and CDR2 is SMNVEV (reference sequence). The CDR3 reads CASREPGQGVYEQYF. The DNA of the CDR3 is TGTGCCAGCAGAGAACCGGGACAGGGGGTTTACGAGCAGTACTTC.

In this sample, this clone turned up once. The J gene is TRBJ1-1, the V gene TRBV10-3; tentative D call: TRBD1 (5 bases). Trimming removed 6 bases from V and 3 bases from J, with 8 bases in between. Germline CDR1 reads ENHRY; CDR2 reads SYGVKD. This CDR3 comprises 12 residues. CDR3 in amino acids: CAIRRGDTEAFF. In nucleotides, the CDR3 is TGTGCCATCAGGCGGGGGGACACTGAAGCTTTCTTT.